A single sample is the source of the 31 T cell receptor beta chains below, sequenced in a study of CD8 T cells in ankylosing spondylitis (dated by TCRdb to 2016 to 2017). The library relied on 5' RACE. These reads were obtained on an Illumina HiSeq 2500. TCRdb's own reprocessing of the public reads used fastp at Q25 and MiXCR and kept productive beta chains. Under each unique CDR3 protein, matching rows form one entry showing the most common genes and DNA. The sample table shows over 110,000 distinct CDR3 sequences, and roughly 8% are seen once. 7.3% of the sample lies in the top ten. Sequenced material: synovial fluid, either unsorted or a sorted T cell fraction (not recorded which). Receptors were obtained from a male donor with ankylosing spondylitis.

This clonotype appeared a few times. The CDR3 region is CASSQVEEVNGYTF. Here the CDR3 DNA reads TGTGCCAGCAGCCAAGTCGAAGAGGTGAATGGCTACACCTTC. V is TRBV4-2 and J is TRBJ1-2; D is undetermined. Germline V gene data show CDR1 as LGHNA and CDR2 as YNFKEQ. This CDR3 comprises 14 residues. V lost 1 base and J 6 bases, leaving 12 bases between the germline ends.

This chain uses TRBV5-1 with TRBJ2-6; 9 bases are a match to TRBD1. Trimming cost V 4 bases and J 3 bases; bases outside gene matches: 11. The germline V gene has CDR1 SGHRS and CDR2 YFSETQ. The CDR3 has 18 residues. The CDR3 DNA is TGCGCCAGCAGCCGTGACGGACAGGGGTACGGTGGGGCCAACGTCCTGACTTTC. Its translation is CASSRDGQGYGGANVLTF.

This clonotype was counted many times. The gene calls are TRBV27 and TRBJ1-1; 8 nucleotides line up with TRBD1. V shed 6 bases, J shed 9 bases, and the junction held 9 bases outside the gene matches. Per the germline V gene, CDR1 is MNHEY and CDR2 is SMNVEV (reference sequence). This CDR3 comprises 13 residues. The CDR3 reads CASRFGTGPQAFF. In DNA, the CDR3 is TGTGCCAGCAGATTCGGGACAGGTCCCCAAGCTTTCTTT.

This clonotype was counted many times. The J gene is TRBJ2-5, the V gene TRBV28; unclear D gene. CDR1 MDHEN and CDR2 SYDVKM come from the germline V gene. The CDR3 contains 13 residues. The V gene lost 5 bases and the J gene lost 5 bases, with 12 bases spanning the gap. The CDR3 DNA reads as TGTGCCAGCAGTATGGTGCAAGGGGAGACCCAGTACTTC. This sequence encodes CASSMVQGETQYF.

The rearrangement joins TRBV11-2 to TRBJ2-4, with D perhaps assigned TRBD1 or TRBD2 (5 bases each). Per the germline V gene, CDR1 is SGHAT and CDR2 is FQNNGV. The CDR3 loop spans 16 amino acids. The V gene lost 1 base and the J gene lost 4 bases, with 14 bases spanning the gap. The CDR3 DNA follows: TGTGCCAGCAGCTTAGGGAGGTCGGGACGAAAAAACATTCAGTACTTC. This encodes CASSLGRSGRKNIQYF.

This clonotype was seen ten or more times. V usage is TRBV12-3 or TRBV12-4 and J usage is TRBJ2-1; D unresolved. CDR3 length: 14 residues. The germline V and J ends were trimmed by 5 bases and 0 bases, with 8 bases remaining between them. CDR3 coding DNA: TGTGCCAGCAGTCCCGTTAGCTCCTACAATGAGCAGTTCTTC. Its protein product is CASSPVSSYNEQFF.

This clonotype has a handful of counts. The CDR3 reads CSATGTGGSNSPLHF. In DNA form, the CDR3 reads TGCAGTGCCACCGGGACAGGGGGCTCCAATTCACCCCTCCACTTT. This chain joins TRBV20-1 and TRBJ1-6; 12 nucleotides match TRBD1. CDR1 is DFQATT, CDR2 SNEGSKA, per germline (reference sequence). This CDR3 contains 15 residues. J gave up 7 bases and V 6 bases, and 7 bases lay outside the gene matches.

The table lists this clonotype with many counts. The chain carries TRBV4-2 and TRBJ1-5; D might be TRBD1 (5 bases). The CDR3 contains 15 residues. Germline CDR1 LGHNA, CDR2 YNFKEQ. Trimming stripped 6 bases from V and 3 bases from J, with 15 bases between. Here the CDR3 DNA reads TGTGCCAGCAGGACGTTCGTGGGGACCAATCAGCCCCAGCATTTT. Amino acids: CASRTFVGTNQPQHF.

This clonotype was seen ten or more times. The chain couples TRBV28 to TRBJ1-2, with 7 bases identical to TRBD1. Germline lookup yields CDR1 MDHEN and CDR2 SYDVKM. CDR3 length: 14 amino acids. V trimming: 7 bases; J trimming: 5 bases; junction bases outside the gene matches: 10. The CDR3 region has the DNA TGTGCCAGCAATACAGGGGCCAGAGGATATGGCTACACCTTC. This sequence encodes CASNTGARGYGYTF.

A remark on this clonotype: This may be a read error, as it is one base from a much larger clone. Since the CDR3 does not end with the conserved phenylalanine or tryptophan, this likely comes from a read error. This sequence joins TRBV29-1 and TRBJ2-1; perhaps D is TRBD1 or TRBD2 (5 bases each). The CDR3 is 14 residues long. V gave up 5 bases and J gave up 2 bases, with 13 bases separating them. Germline V gene lookup returns CDR1 SQVTM and CDR2 ANQGSEA. The CDR3 DNA reads TGCAGCGTTCCCCTCCAGGGAGCCTACAATGAGCAGTTCATC. Its translation: CSVPLQGAYNEQFI.

The chain uses TRBV5-1 and TRBJ1-2; maybe TRBD1 (5 bases). The CDR3 spans 13 residues. The V end lost 2 bases, the J end lost 3 bases, and 8 bases lay between the germline ends. CDR1 SGHRS and CDR2 YFSETQ come from the germline V gene. This CDR3 reads CASSFGGDYGYTF. The CDR3 region has the DNA TGCGCCAGCAGCTTTGGGGGGGACTATGGCTACACCTTC.

The rearrangement uses TRBV28 and TRBJ1-4; TRBD1 is a possible D gene (6 bases). Between the trimmed V and J ends, which lost 2 bases and 5 bases, there was a span of 15 bases. The CDR3 has 16 amino acids. The germline gives CDR1 MDHEN, CDR2 SYDVKM. The CDR3 region has the DNA TGTGCCAGCAGTTTACCTGCCGCAGGGGTAAATGAAAAACTGTTTTTT. This sequence encodes CASSLPAAGVNEKLFF.

In this sample, this clonotype turned up many times. This chain uses TRBV20-1 with TRBJ2-2; tentatively, D is TRBD1 (5 bases). The germline gives CDR1 DFQATT, CDR2 SNEGSKA (reference sequence). The CDR3 loop spans 15 amino acids. Between the trimmed V and J ends, which lost 4 bases and 0 bases, there was a span of 12 bases. CDR3 region: CSAKTGSPNTGELFF. The DNA for the CDR3 is TGCAGTGCTAAAACAGGCTCACCGAACACCGGGGAGCTGTTTTTT.

Ten or more counts support this clonotype. The V gene is TRBV4-3, the J gene TRBJ2-1, with unresolved D. V was pared by 4 bases and J by 0 bases, with 10 bases between. This CDR3 region has 15 residues. The germline V gene encodes CDR1 LGHNA and CDR2 YSLEER. The CDR3 spells CASSRDHYSYNEQFF. The CDR3 nucleotides read TGCGCCAGCAGCCGAGATCATTACTCCTACAATGAGCAGTTCTTC.

This clonotype showed up many times. The genes are TRBV20-1 and TRBJ2-1; D assignment may be TRBD1 or TRBD2 (5 bases each). The V gene's germline CDR1 is DFQATT and CDR2 SNEGSKA (reference sequence). The CDR3 spans 14 residues. Trimming removed 3 bases at V and 7 bases at J, with 16 bases between. This chain's CDR3 is CSARGVSRGNEQFF. The CDR3 nucleotides are TGCAGTGCTAGGGGGGTTAGTCGGGGTAATGAGCAGTTCTTC.

The chain couples TRBV2 to TRBJ2-7; 7 bases match TRBD1. Per germline, CDR1 SNHLY and CDR2 FYNNEI. This CDR3 spans 14 amino acids. J gave up 4 bases and V 1 base, and 4 bases lay outside the gene matches. This chain's CDR3 is CASSEERGPYEQYF. In DNA form, the CDR3 reads TGTGCCAGCAGTGAAGAGAGGGGGCCATACGAGCAGTACTTC.

The chain couples TRBV6-2 or TRBV6-3 to TRBJ2-7; D is tentatively TRBD1 or TRBD2 (6 bases each). The V and J ends lost 6 bases and 1 base respectively, with 16 bases between them. The CDR3 loop spans 15 amino acids. Germline lookup yields CDR1 MNHEY and CDR2 SVGEGT. CDR3 loop: CASRDYPGQSYEQYF. The CDR3 nucleotides read TGTGCCAGCAGGGACTATCCGGGACAATCCTACGAGCAGTACTTC.

This chain connects TRBV7-2 to TRBJ1-3; perhaps TRBD1 as D (6 bases). V dropped 1 base and J dropped 4 bases, with 11 bases sitting between them. This CDR3 has 15 residues. The germline gives CDR1 SGHTA, CDR2 FQGNSA. Here the CDR3 reads CASSLVGRGGNTIYF. The DNA of the CDR3 is TGTGCCAGCAGCTTAGTAGGCAGGGGAGGAAACACCATATATTTT.

The rearrangement links TRBV28 to TRBJ1-6; 8 nucleotides agree with TRBD1. Germline V gives CDR1 MDHEN, CDR2 SYDVKM. Trimming removed 5 bases from V and 0 bases from J; junction bases left unmatched: 9. This CDR3 spans 18 amino acids. Written as DNA, the CDR3 is TGTGCCAGCAGTACAGGACAGGGTTACGTCTCCTATAATTCACCCCTCCACTTT. Protein: CASSTGQGYVSYNSPLHF.

Many counts were recorded for this clonotype. This rearrangement joins TRBV20-1 to TRBJ1-3, with no clear D. The germline V gene encodes CDR1 DFQATT and CDR2 SNEGSKA (reference sequence). V shed 0 bases and J shed 3 bases, with 15 bases lying between them. The CDR3 sequence is 16 residues long. CDR3 loop: CSARDHREPGGNTIYF. CDR3 DNA sequence: TGCAGTGCTAGAGATCATAGGGAACCTGGTGGAAACACCATATATTTT.

This clonotype has ten or more counts. Here the CDR3 DNA reads TGTGCCATCAGTGAAGTTGTGGGCTACACCTTC. Amino acids: CAISEVVGYTF. This chain uses TRBV10-3 with TRBJ1-2, with D uncertain. With 3 bases removed from V and 8 bases from J, the gap between germline ends came to 7 bases. The CDR3 length is 11 residues. Germline CDR1 reads ENHRY; CDR2 reads SYGVKD.

In this sample, this clonotype turned up a few times. This chain's CDR3 is CSAMSPGVNEQYF. In DNA, the CDR3 is TGCAGTGCTATGAGCCCAGGGGTGAACGAGCAGTACTTC. The genes are TRBV20-1 and TRBJ2-7, with D possibly TRBD1 on 6 matching bases. Trimming took 4 bases from V and 5 from J, leaving 15 bases between them. This CDR3 region has 13 residues. Germline CDR1 and CDR2: DFQATT and SNEGSKA (reference sequence).

This clonotype was detected ten times or more. The chain couples TRBV4-2 to TRBJ2-1; the D is unclear. The CDR3 runs 14 residues. V gave up 0 bases and J gave up 10 bases, with 13 bases separating them. Germline CDR1 reads LGHNA; CDR2 reads YNFKEQ. CDR3 loop: CASSQDRQRQEQFF. The CDR3, as DNA: TGTGCCAGCAGCCAAGATCGGCAGAGACAAGAGCAGTTCTTC.

This clonotype has a single count. A much larger clone sits a single nucleotide away, making a read error possible. The V call is TRBV7-2, the J call TRBJ2-5; TRBD1 aligns across 8 bases. This CDR3 region has 14 residues. With 5 bases clipped from V and 5 bases from J, the junction kept 7 bases outside the gene matches. The V gene's germline CDR1 is SGHTA and CDR2 FQGNSA. In DNA, the CDR3 is TGTGCCAGCAGCGCTGGACAGGGCATGGAGACCCAGTACTTC. Amino acid sequence: CASSAGQGMETQYF. Variable domain in full (rest from reference TRBV7-2 and TRBJ2-5): GAGVSQSPSNKVTEKGKDVELRCDPISGHTALYWYRQSLGQGLEFLIYFQGNSAPDKSGLPSDRFSAERTGGSVSTLTIQRTQQEDSAVYLCASSAGQGMETQYFGPGTRLLVL.

This clonotype showed up many times. This rearrangement joins TRBV12-3 or TRBV12-4 to TRBJ1-5; D might be TRBD1 (5 bases). The CDR3 is 15 residues long. Trimming stripped 6 bases from V and 2 bases from J, with 14 bases between. CDR3 DNA: TGTGCCAGCAGCCTTGGGGTAGGGGGCAATCAGCCCCAGCATTTT. This translates into CASSLGVGGNQPQHF.

The rearrangement uses TRBV20-1 and TRBJ1-1; D is ambiguous. Germline V gene data show CDR1 as DFQATT and CDR2 as SNEGSKA (reference sequence). CDR3 size: 13 residues. Between the trimmed V and J ends, which lost 3 bases and 1 base, there was a span of 9 bases. This chain's CDR3 is CSASRTGNTEAFF. CDR3 DNA: TGCAGTGCTAGTCGGACGGGGAACACTGAAGCTTTCTTT.

V gene TRBV7-2 combines with J gene TRBJ2-1; 9 bases fit TRBD2. V lost 5 bases to trimming and J lost 7 bases; unmatched junction nucleotides: 9. CDR1 SGHTA and CDR2 FQGNSA come from the germline V gene. The CDR3 is 15 amino acids. The CDR3: CASSHSSGGWNEQFF. DNA of the CDR3: TGTGCCAGCAGCCACTCGAGCGGGGGGTGGAATGAGCAGTTCTTC.

This chain links TRBV24-1 with TRBJ2-1; weak D call: TRBD1 (6 bases). The CDR3 contains 14 residues. Between the trimmed V and J ends, which lost 4 bases and 8 bases, there was a span of 14 bases. Germline CDR1 and CDR2: KGHDR and SFDVKD. CDR3 protein: CATSDRRGQDEQFF. CDR3 nucleotide sequence: TGTGCCACCAGTGACCGCAGGGGCCAGGATGAGCAGTTCTTC.

This clonotype was seen more than once but under ten times. The chain joins TRBV7-8 to TRBJ2-5, with D unclear. The CDR3 runs 12 residues. Germline-derived CDR1 and CDR2 are SGHVS and FQNEAQ. Between the trimmed V and J ends, which lost 3 bases and 11 bases, there was a span of 13 bases. The CDR3 region is CASSFVSSPQYF. The CDR3 DNA sequence: TGTGCCAGCAGCTTCGTGTCGTCCCCTCAGTACTTC.

This clonotype was observed many times. V gene TRBV11-2 combines with J gene TRBJ1-2; D call uncertain. Germline loops: CDR1 SGHAT, CDR2 FQNNGV. The CDR3 has 14 residues. V lost 2 bases and J 0 bases, leaving 7 bases between the germline ends. CDR3 region: CASSLSLSNYGYTF. CDR3 sequence (DNA): TGTGCCAGCAGCTTATCACTGTCTAACTATGGCTACACCTTC.

This clonotype was counted ten times or more. The rearrangement uses TRBV29-1 and TRBJ1-4, with 8 bases aligning to TRBD1. Germline CDR1 reads SQVTM; CDR2 reads ANQGSEA. The CDR3 has 13 amino acids. Losses at the gene ends were 6 bases for V and 4 bases for J; bases not matched to a gene: 4. Written as DNA, the CDR3 is TGCAGCGTAACAGGGGGGGATAATGAAAAACTGTTTTTT. Its translation: CSVTGGDNEKLFF.